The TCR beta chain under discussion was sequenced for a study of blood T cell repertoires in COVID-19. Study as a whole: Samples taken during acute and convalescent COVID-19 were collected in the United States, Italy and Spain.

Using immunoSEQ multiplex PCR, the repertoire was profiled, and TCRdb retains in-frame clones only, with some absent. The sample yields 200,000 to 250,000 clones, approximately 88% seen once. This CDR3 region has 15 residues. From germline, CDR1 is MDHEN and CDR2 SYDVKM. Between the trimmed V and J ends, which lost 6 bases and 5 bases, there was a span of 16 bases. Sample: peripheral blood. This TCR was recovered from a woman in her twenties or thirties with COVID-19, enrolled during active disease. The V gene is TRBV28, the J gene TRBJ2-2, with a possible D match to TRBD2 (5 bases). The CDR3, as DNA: TGTGCCAGCAGCCAGACATCTTCGGGGACCGGGGAGCTGTTTTTT. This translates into CASSQTSSGTGELFF.